This T cell receptor beta chain was recovered during a study of blood T cells in healthy people across ages. Study findings and constraints: Both naive CD4+ cell counts and diversity were greater in long-lived donors than in aged donors.

The sample holds a few counts of this clonotype. No antigen is known for it. Unmatched junction bases numbered 13, after V lost 1 base and J lost 4 bases. The CDR3 spans 17 residues. Germline V gene data show CDR1 as SGHTA and CDR2 as FQGNSA. Sample-barcoded 5' priming and a J-beta primer mix drove a second PCR of about 6 to 12 cycles. TCRdb reanalysed the 5' RACE reads using MiXCR and keeps one entry per CDR3 protein. The top ten clones hold roughly 8% of a sample with some 1.5 million distinct CDR3 sequences, under 30% of them seen once. Sequencing used blood. The chain carries TRBV7-2 and TRBJ2-7, with 7 bases identical to TRBD2. The receptor's source is a woman aged 30 to 39 in good health. In DNA, the CDR3 is TGTGCCAGCAGCTTAGATAAGGCGGGAGTCCGTTGGTACGAGCAGTACTTC. Amino acid sequence: CASSLDKAGVRWYEQYF.